A selection of T cell receptor beta chains follows, all from one sample in a study of cytomegalovirus exposure and HLA in healthy donors. Clones were sequenced by immunoSEQ multiplex PCR, and TCRdb holds only the in-frame ones, with some missing. The table has 110,000 to 150,000 clones, about 90% seen once; the top ten hold less than 3.5%. Source material: PBMCs. These receptors were collected from a man aged 18-30 years in good health and CMV-seronegative. Each CDR3 is given with its conserved first and last residue. A D gene is named only where the DNA matches it firmly. A row's size may be missing; if present it is once, few, many or a size class.

abundance | j_gene | d_gene | v_gene | CDR3aa | CDR3nt
. | TRBJ2-7 | . | TRBV28 | CASSSVRSSYEQYF | TGTGCCAGCAGCTCGGTAAGGAGCTCCTACGAGCAGTACTTC
once | TRBJ2-3 | . | TRBV27 | CASSPASPRTDTQYF | TGTGCCAGCAGTCCCGCGAGTCCCCGCACAGATACGCAGTATTTT
. | TRBJ2-7 | . | TRBV5-4 | CASSLEQVGEQYF | TGTGCCAGCAGCTTGGAACAGGTAGGAGAGCAGTACTTC
once | TRBJ1-3 | . | TRBV30 | CAWSGRAGNTIYF | TGTGCCTGGAGTGGCAGGGCTGGAAACACCATATATTTT
. | TRBJ2-7 | . | TRBV5-1 | CASSFGYEQYF | TGCGCCAGCAGCTTCGGCTACGAGCAGTACTTC
. | TRBJ1-2 | TRBD1 | TRBV15 | CATSPQVGTGNYGYTF | TGTGCCACCAGCCCACAGGTGGGGACAGGAAACTATGGCTACACCTTC
. | TRBJ1-2 | TRBD1 | TRBV7-2 | CASSYTGGSGYGYTF | TGTGCCAGCAGCTACACAGGGGGCTCTGGCTATGGCTACACCTTC
. | TRBJ2-5 | TRBD2 | TRBV10-3 | CAISGWTSGQGETQYF | TGTGCCATCAGTGGCTGGACTAGCGGCCAGGGAGAGACCCAGTACTTC
. | TRBJ1-5 | TRBD1 | TRBV13 | CASSLGFSGTGDRNQPQHF | TGTGCCAGCAGCTTAGGGTTTTCGGGTACAGGGGATCGCAATCAGCCCCAGCATTTT
. | TRBJ1-3 | TRBD1 | TRBV30 | CAWTQLGQVTGNTIYF | TGTGCCTGGACCCAACTCGGACAGGTTACTGGAAACACCATATATTTT
. | TRBJ2-7 | TRBD2 | TRBV6-1 | CASSETSGGSSKQYF | TGTGCCAGCAGTGAAACTAGCGGGGGGTCCTCCAAGCAGTACTTC
. | TRBJ1-4 | TRBD1 | TRBV6-6 | CASSRGTGAEKLFF | TGTGCCAGCAGCCGAGGGACAGGGGCCGAAAAACTGTTTTTT
. | TRBJ2-1 | TRBD2 | TRBV4-1 | CASSRGLAGRPNEQFF | TGCGCCAGCAGCCGAGGACTAGCAGGGAGACCTAATGAGCAGTTCTTC
. | TRBJ1-5 | TRBD1 | TRBV6-5 | CASRATGGGQPQHF | TGTGCCAGCAGAGCGACAGGGGGCGGGCAGCCCCAGCATTTT
. | TRBJ2-1 | . | TRBV6-1 | CATKLDPGEYNEQFF | TGTGCCACAAAACTCGATCCAGGGGAGTACAATGAGCAGTTCTTC
once | TRBJ1-4 | . | TRBV7-8 | CASSLARQRTNEKLFF | TGTGCCAGCAGCTTAGCACGACAGAGGACTAATGAAAAACTGTTTTTT
. | TRBJ2-5 | . | TRBV6-6 | CASSYHAGAAPTQYF | TGTGCCAGCAGTTATCACGCAGGGGCCGCTCCTACCCAGTACTTC
. | TRBJ1-3 | TRBD1 | TRBV10-3 | CATRDRGLDTIYF | TGTGCCACCCGGGACAGGGGGTTGGACACCATATATTTT
. | TRBJ1-1 | . | TRBV7-2 | CASSFSPRQNTEAFF | TGTGCCAGCAGCTTTTCCCCCCGACAGAACACTGAAGCTTTCTTT
. | TRBJ1-2 | TRBD1 | TRBV13 | CASSLSKGAGNYGYTF | TGTGCCAGCAGCTTAAGTAAGGGGGCGGGAAACTATGGCTACACCTTC
. | TRBJ2-3 | . | TRBV6-4 | CASTEGGATTDTQYF | TGTGCCAGCACTGAAGGGGGGGCCACCACAGATACGCAGTATTTT
. | TRBJ2-7 | . | TRBV6-1 | CASSSGQYEQYF | TGTGCCAGCAGTTCAGGACAGTACGAGCAGTACTTC
. | TRBJ1-2 | . | TRBV18 | CASSPSGRQDYGYTF | TGTGCCAGCTCACCCTCTGGAAGACAGGACTATGGCTACACCTTC
. | TRBJ1-2 | . | TRBV5-1 | CASSPGKKAYGYTF | TGCGCCAGCAGCCCGGGAAAAAAGGCCTATGGCTACACCTTC
. | TRBJ1-1 | . | TRBV11-2 | CASSQTVNTEAFF | TGTGCCAGCAGCCAGACAGTGAACACTGAAGCTTTCTTT
. | TRBJ2-1 | TRBD2 | TRBV7-9 | CASSPRLAGGVYNEQFF | TGTGCCAGCAGCCCGCGACTAGCGGGGGGCGTCTACAATGAGCAGTTCTTC
. | TRBJ2-7 | TRBD1 | TRBV7-9 | CASSLIGDRESYEQYF | TGTGCCAGCAGCTTGATAGGGGACAGGGAGTCCTACGAGCAGTACTTC